The 8 T cell receptor beta chains below come from one sample, sequenced in a study of T cell changes during pregnancy in multiple sclerosis. The protocol was immunoSEQ multiplex PCR, while the TCRdb copy is restricted to in-frame clones and leaves out a portion. The table records 45,000 or so clones, around 90% of them present only once. The starting material was peripheral blood, obtained in the first trimester of pregnancy. These TCRs come from a female donor with multiple sclerosis, enrolled in a pregnancy study.

The rearrangement links TRBV7-2 to TRBJ1-5; unclear D gene. Looked up from germline, CDR1 is SGHTA and CDR2 is FQGNSA. V was cut by 5 bases and J by 6 bases, with 8 bases left in between. The CDR3 consists of 12 residues. CDR3 region: CASSRVAQPQHF. In nucleotides, the CDR3 is TGTGCCAGCAGCCGGGTGGCTCAGCCCCAGCATTTT.

The chain links TRBV7-8 to TRBJ2-2; TRBD2 might be the D (6 bases). The CDR3 extends over 16 amino acids. The V end was cut by 1 base, the J end by 6 bases, with 15 bases between. Germline loops: CDR1 SGHVS, CDR2 FQNEAQ. The CDR3 protein is CASSLGRRRGSGELFF. CDR3 nucleotide sequence: TGTGCCAGCAGCTTAGGAAGGAGGAGGGGTTCCGGGGAGCTGTTTTTT.

V gene TRBV11-2 combines with J gene TRBJ2-7; perhaps TRBD1 as D (6 bases). There are 15 residues in the CDR3. V was trimmed by 1 base and J by 4 bases, leaving 14 bases between them. In germline, CDR1 is SGHAT, CDR2 FQNNGV. The CDR3 DNA reads as TGTGCCAGCAGCTTAGGAGTCTACAGGGTGTACGAGCAGTACTTC. It yields the protein CASSLGVYRVYEQYF.

The chain recombines TRBV6-1 with TRBJ2-7, with TRBD1 matching 9 bases. The germline CDR1 and CDR2 sequences are MNHNS and SASEGT. The CDR3 spans 14 residues. With V trimmed by 10 bases and J by 0 bases, 7 bases remained unmatched. The CDR3 sequence is CAIGTGILSYEQYF. The CDR3 bases are TGTGCCATAGGGACAGGGATCCTCTCCTACGAGCAGTACTTC.

V is TRBV5-5 and J is TRBJ2-1; no reliable D call. Trimming shortened V by 4 bases and J by 7 bases, and 12 bases separated the two germline ends. This CDR3 spans 13 amino acids. Germline V lookup: CDR1 SGHKS, CDR2 YYEKEE (reference sequence). CDR3 nucleotide sequence: TGTGCCAGCAGCCCCAGTTTTCTGAATGAGCAGTTCTTC. Protein: CASSPSFLNEQFF.

The chain has TRBV2 and TRBJ1-1, with TRBD1 matching over 8 bases. Trimming at V came to 2 bases and at J to 4 bases, leaving 6 bases not matched to a gene. Per germline, CDR1 SNHLY and CDR2 FYNNEI. There are 15 residues in the CDR3. The CDR3 DNA is TGTGCCAGCAGTGAATGGGACAGGCCCCTCACTGAAGCTTTCTTT. This translates into CASSEWDRPLTEAFF. Drawing the rest from reference TRBV2 and TRBJ1-1, the complete variable domain is EPEVTQTPSHQVTQMGQEVILRCVPISNHLYFYWYRQILGQKVEFLVSFYNNEISEKSEIFDDQFSVERPDGSNFTLKIRSTKLEDSAMYFCASSEWDRPLTEAFFGQGTRLTVV.

The chain links TRBV28 to TRBJ1-5; a possible D gene is TRBD1 (5 bases). V was pared by 5 bases and J by 0 bases, with 17 bases between. CDR3 length: 17 residues. Germline assignment: CDR1 MDHEN and CDR2 SYDVKM. CDR3 sequence: CASSPLRGGNSNQPQHF. The DNA for the CDR3 is TGTGCCAGCAGTCCCCTACGGGGGGGGAATAGCAATCAGCCCCAGCATTTT.

J is TRBJ1-1 and V is TRBV9; 7 nucleotides match TRBD1. V was clipped by 0 bases and J by 1 base; unmatched bases: 6. Germline values: CDR1 SGDLS, CDR2 YYNGEE. The CDR3 is 16 residues long. The CDR3 reads CASSVDPQGGNTEAFF. In nucleotides, the CDR3 is TGTGCCAGCAGCGTAGACCCCCAGGGGGGGAACACTGAAGCTTTCTTT.